Sequencing of this T cell receptor (beta chain) was carried out in a study of persistence of HIV-infected CD4 T cells. This was the immunoSEQ version 4 assay in survey mode. Profiled with immunoSEQ multiplex PCR; TCRdb holds only in-frame clones, not every one. The sample lists about 36,000 clones; roughly 80% were seen once. The stimulus was an HIV-1 Gag 15-mer peptide pool, 0.85 to 1 ug/peptide/mL. CD40L/CD69 double-negative CD45RO-high memory CD4+ T cells were collected. The CDR3 extends over 14 amino acids. V was pared by 3 bases and J by 5 bases, with 14 bases between. Germline V CDR1 and CDR2: DFQATT, SNEGSKA (reference sequence). As regards this clone: The antigen is not known.

The chain couples TRBV20-1 to TRBJ1-5; unclear D gene. The material was cultured CD4+ T cells from PBMCs, obtained from a patient who received antiretroviral therapy. The clonotype was recovered from an adult with HIV. The donor label of this sample is uncertain. The CDR3 bases are TGCAGTGCTAGTTACGCGGCGGGGTATCAGCCCCAGCATTTT. Protein: CSASYAAGYQPQHF.